One sample yielded the 12 T cell receptor beta chains listed below, sequenced in a study of Ad26.COV2.S vaccination and SARS-CoV-2 variants. Repertoires were generated with immunoSEQ multiplex PCR, while TCRdb's copy carries only in-frame clones and drops some. The table lists around 450,000 clones, about 89% of them singletons. Stated treatment: over 15 received Ad26.COV2.S at low or high dose, single or two shots; a few received placebo; per-sample allocation not given. Sampling was performed 63 days after the first vaccine or placebo injection. The material was peripheral blood, obtained in a trial of Ad26.COV2.S vaccine versus placebo. The receptors come from a person between 18 and 65 years old who received the Ad26.COV2.S COVID-19 vaccine or a placebo.

The V gene is TRBV15, the J gene TRBJ2-7, with a weak D call TRBD2 (5 bases). The germline gives CDR1 LNHNV, CDR2 YYDKDF (reference sequence). V lost 1 base to trimming and J lost 3 bases, with 10 bases between them. The CDR3 totals 14 residues. CDR3 in DNA: TGTGCCACCAGCAGAGGGCTAGCCGACTACGAGCAGTACTTC. As protein: CATSRGLADYEQYF. The whole variable domain, remainder taken from reference TRBV15 and TRBJ2-7, is DAMVIQNPRYQVTQFGKPVTLSCSQTLNHNVMYWYQQKSSQAPKLLFHYYDKDFNNEADTPDNFQSRRPNTSFCFLDIRSPGLGDTAMYLCATSRGLADYEQYFGPGTRLTVT.

The chain links TRBV15 to TRBJ2-1, with 11 bases fitting TRBD2. V lost 3 bases and J lost 6; bases outside the gene matches: 7. CDR3 length: 16 residues. Germline CDR1 LNHNV, CDR2 YYDKDF (reference sequence). In nucleotides, the CDR3 is TGTGCCACCAGCAGCACGGGACTAGCGGCTCCCAATGAGCAGTTCTTC. This translates into CATSSTGLAAPNEQFF. Using reference TRBV15 and TRBJ2-1 for the parts outside the CDR3, the full variable domain is DAMVIQNPRYQVTQFGKPVTLSCSQTLNHNVMYWYQQKSSQAPKLLFHYYDKDFNNEADTPDNFQSRRPNTSFCFLDIRSPGLGDTAMYLCATSSTGLAAPNEQFFGPGTRLTVL.

With respect to this clone: Within the sample, other DNA sequences also encode this same CDR3. This chain's CDR3 is CASSNSLWNNEKLFF. The CDR3 DNA reads TGTGCCAGCAGTAATTCGTTATGGAATAATGAAAAACTGTTTTTT. J is TRBJ1-4 and V is TRBV6-5; D unclear. This CDR3 comprises 15 residues. Germline V CDR1 and CDR2: MNHEY, SVGAGI. Trimming took off 5 bases at V and 4 bases at J, with 14 bases between the two ends.

This chain joins TRBV9 and TRBJ2-7; D gene uncertain. V lost 0 bases and J lost 2, with 12 bases in between. This CDR3 is built from 15 residues. Germline V gene sequence: CDR1 SGDLS, CDR2 YYNGEE. CDR3: CASSVGGSGPYEQYF. The DNA for the CDR3 is TGTGCCAGCAGCGTAGGAGGCTCTGGCCCCTACGAGCAGTACTTC.

The J gene is TRBJ2-7, the V gene TRBV2, with 7 bases aligning to TRBD2. Germline loops: CDR1 SNHLY, CDR2 FYNNEI. The ends lost 11 bases at V and 7 bases at J; junction bases unmatched: 14. This CDR3 is built from 13 residues. CDR3 DNA sequence: TGTGCCTACGGGGGGACCTACTCAGGGGAGCAGTACTTC. Protein sequence: CAYGGTYSGEQYF.

To note about this clone: The same CDR3 can be traced to other DNA sequences in this sample. This chain joins TRBV19 and TRBJ2-1; D is uncertain. The V gene lost 3 bases and the J gene lost 4 bases, with 7 bases spanning the gap. Germline assignment: CDR1 LNHDA and CDR2 SQIVND (reference sequence). This CDR3 is 13 amino acids long. Written as DNA, the CDR3 is TGTGCCAGTAGTATTTTAGCATACAATGAGCAGTTCTTC. Translated: CASSILAYNEQFF.

The V call is TRBV7-9, the J call TRBJ1-1; D possibly corresponds to TRBD1 (5 bases). The CDR3 contains 14 residues. CDR1 and CDR2 from the germline V gene are SEHNR and FQNEAQ (reference sequence). V gave up 8 bases and J gave up 2 bases, with 15 bases separating them. The CDR3 DNA reads TGTGCCAGCGAGGATTACAGGAGCAACACTGAAGCTTTCTTT. Translating gives CASEDYRSNTEAFF.

The chain links TRBV5-4 to TRBJ2-3, with 12 bases matching TRBD2. The length of the CDR3 is 19 residues. Trimming removed 2 bases from V and 1 base from J; junction bases left unmatched: 11. The germline gives CDR1 SGHNT, CDR2 YYREEE (reference sequence). The CDR3 spells CASSFRGLAGGPGTDTQYF. The DNA for the CDR3 is TGTGCCAGCAGCTTTCGTGGGCTAGCGGGGGGGCCGGGCACAGATACGCAGTATTTT.

The rearrangement joins TRBV19 to TRBJ2-6, with TRBD1 as a possible D gene (5 bases). Between the trimmed V and J ends, which lost 0 bases and 0 bases, there was a span of 12 bases. This CDR3 is 18 amino acids long. Germline assignment: CDR1 LNHDA and CDR2 SQIVND (reference sequence). CDR3 in DNA: TGTGCCAGTAGTATAGAACCCTACAGGAGCTCTGGGGCCAACGTCCTGACTTTC. Amino acids: CASSIEPYRSSGANVLTF.

For the CDR3, the DNA is TGTGCCAGCAGCTTAATGGGCACAAACATTCAGTACTTC. It yields the protein CASSLMGTNIQYF. The rearrangement uses TRBV7-2 and TRBJ2-4, with D unclear. V lost 2 bases and J lost 6, with 8 bases in between. There are 13 residues in the CDR3. Germline lookup yields CDR1 SGHTA and CDR2 FQGNSA.

The chain has TRBV4-3 and TRBJ1-5; 9 bases align to TRBD1. V shed 4 bases and J 5 bases; nucleotides not matched to a gene: 6. The CDR3 extends over 15 amino acids. Per germline, CDR1 LGHNA and CDR2 YSLEER. The CDR3 is CASSPGQGIYQPQHF. CDR3 bases: TGCGCCAGCAGCCCGGGACAGGGAATTTATCAGCCCCAGCATTTT.

In DNA form, the CDR3 reads TGTGCCAGCAGCGTTATAGGTCAGCCCCAGCATTTT. Its translation is CASSVIGQPQHF. The chain combines TRBV7-8 with TRBJ1-5; no reliable D call. V lost 5 bases, J lost 6 bases, and 8 bases lay in between. The V gene's germline CDR1 is SGHVS and CDR2 FQNEAQ. The CDR3 has 12 amino acids.